Listed below are T cell receptor beta chains from one sample, sequenced in a study of CD8 T cells in ankylosing spondylitis. Each CDR3 protein is one row after TCRdb ran MiXCR on the 5' RACE reads. Counted here are around 490,000 distinct CDR3 sequences, 5.3% occurring once; the ten biggest clones make up roughly 3.5%. The material sequenced was blood, either unsorted or a sorted T cell fraction (not recorded which). Receptors originate from a male donor with ankylosing spondylitis. CDR3s include the opening cysteine and the closing phenylalanine or tryptophan. A D gene is named only where the DNA matches it firmly. Not all rows give a size; the values are once, few, many and, for expanded clones, a class.

TRBV5-1	NA	TRBJ1-6	many	CASSLQGPSSYNSPLHF	TGCGCCAGCAGCTTGCAGGGGCCCAGCTCCTATAATTCACCCCTCCACTTT
TRBV7-2	NA	TRBJ2-7	few	CASSFVQYYEQYF	TGTGCCAGCAGCTTCGTACAGTACTACGAGCAGTACTTC
TRBV11-3	NA	TRBJ2-1	few	CASSPRLGGNEQFF	TGTGCCAGCAGCCCGAGATTGGGGGGCAATGAGCAGTTCTTC
TRBV7-2	TRBD1	TRBJ2-7	many	CASSTRTGNEREQYF	TGTGCCAGCAGCACCCGGACAGGGAACGAGCGCGAGCAGTACTTC
TRBV5-1	NA	TRBJ2-3	many	CASGRWEGTDTQYF	TGCGCCAGTGGGCGTTGGGAGGGCACAGATACGCAGTATTTT
TRBV7-3	NA	TRBJ2-3	many	CASSSTVTDTQYF	TGTGCCAGCAGCTCGACTGTCACAGATACGCAGTATTTT
TRBV20-1	NA	TRBJ1-3	many	CSAMEDISGNTIYF	TGCAGTGCTATGGAGGACATCTCTGGAAACACCATATATTTT
TRBV7-8	NA	TRBJ1-6	few	CASSNYRDTNSPLHF	TGTGCCAGCAGCAACTACCGGGACACGAATTCACCCCTCCACTTT
TRBV18	TRBD1	TRBJ2-7	few	CASSRDRETLSHF	TGTGCCAGCTCAAGGGACAGGGAAACCCTATCGCACTTC
TRBV12-5	TRBD2	TRBJ2-1	NA	CASGLGPSGSYNEQFF	TGTGCTAGTGGTTTGGGTCCTAGCGGGTCCTACAATGAGCAGTTCTTC
TRBV12-3/TRBV12-4	NA	TRBJ2-7	NA	CASSLEAEQYF	TGTGCCAGCAGTTTAGAGGCCGAGCAGTACTTC
TRBV7-2	NA	TRBJ1-5	few	CASSQSRGKQPQHF	TGTGCCAGCAGCCAAAGCCGGGGGAAACAGCCCCAGCATTTT
TRBV29-1	TRBD1	TRBJ2-7	many	CSVPGGSYEQYF	TGCAGCGTACCAGGGGGTTCCTACGAGCAGTACTTC
TRBV10-3	NA	TRBJ2-1	many	CAISEFNEQFF	TGTGCCATCAGTGAGTTCAATGAGCAGTTCTTC
TRBV20-1	NA	TRBJ1-1	many	CSARPGMNTEAFF	TGCAGTGCCCGACCCGGTATGAACACTGAAGCTTTCTTT
TRBV10-3	TRBD1	TRBJ2-7	few	CAISSGTGASYEQYF	TGTGCCATCAGCTCCGGGACAGGAGCCTCCTACGAGCAGTACTTC
TRBV12-3/TRBV12-4	NA	TRBJ2-5	few	CASSREGLKTQYF	TGTGCCAGCAGTCGTGAGGGGTTGAAGACCCAGTACTTC
TRBV4-2	TRBD2	TRBJ2-3	many	CASSRKTSRASTDTQYF	TGTGCCAGCAGCCGAAAGACTAGCAGAGCTAGCACAGATACGCAGTATTTT
TRBV11-2	TRBD1	TRBJ1-2	few	CASSFLGQGIWEGYGYTF	TGTGCCAGCAGCTTTTTGGGACAGGGAATATGGGAAGGCTATGGCTACACCTTC
TRBV5-1	NA	TRBJ2-1	many	CASSFSGQQFF	TGCGCCAGCAGCTTTAGCGGCCAGCAGTTCTTC
TRBV7-9	NA	TRBJ1-1	many	CASSLASRQTAFF	TGTGCCAGCAGCTTAGCATCCCGGCAAACAGCTTTCTTT
TRBV5-6	NA	TRBJ1-4	few	CASSLTEGEKLFF	TGTGCCAGCAGCTTAACAGAGGGGGAAAAACTGTTTTTT
TRBV5-1	NA	TRBJ2-1	few	CASSLRGPPYNEQFF	TGCGCCAGCAGCTTGCGGGGGCCCCCCTACAATGAGCAGTTCTTC
TRBV27	TRBD2	TRBJ2-1	few	CASSLILAGTAYNEQFF	TGTGCCAGCAGTCTAATCCTAGCGGGGACCGCCTACAATGAGCAGTTCTTC
TRBV20-1	TRBD1	TRBJ1-2	many	CSAGMIQGGNYGYTF	TGCAGTGCTGGAATGATCCAGGGGGGGAACTATGGCTACACCTTC
TRBV4-3	NA	TRBJ1-5	many	CASSQDGLSNQPQHF	TGCGCCAGCAGCCAAGATGGGCTGAGCAATCAGCCCCAGCATTTT
TRBV6-1	NA	TRBJ1-1	many	CASSPPGGPEAFF	TGTGCCAGCAGTCCCCCGGGGGGGCCTGAAGCTTTCTTT
TRBV27	NA	TRBJ1-5	many	CASSSGSGNQPQHF	TGTGCCAGCAGTTCCGGGAGCGGCAATCAGCCCCAGCATTTT
TRBV20-1	NA	TRBJ1-1	many	CSARDSQIGRAEAFF	TGCAGTGCTAGAGATTCGCAGATCGGAAGGGCTGAAGCTTTCTTT
TRBV7-9	NA	TRBJ2-7	many	CASSLVGREGEQYF	TGTGCCAGCAGCTTAGTCGGCAGGGAAGGCGAGCAGTACTTC
TRBV4-1	TRBD2	TRBJ2-1	NA	CASSAVGGKLNEQFF	TGCGCCAGCAGCGCCGTGGGGGGGAAGCTCAATGAGCAGTTCTTC
TRBV5-1	NA	TRBJ2-5	NA	CASSLRHLQETQYF	TGCGCCAGCAGCTTGCGTCACCTCCAAGAGACCCAGTACTTC
TRBV10-3	NA	TRBJ1-5	many	CAIKFQPQHF	TGTGCCATCAAATTTCAGCCCCAGCATTTT
TRBV5-1	TRBD1	TRBJ2-6	NA	CASRQGADSGANVLTF	TGCGCCAGCAGGCAGGGGGCGGATTCTGGGGCCAACGTCCTGACTTTC
TRBV6-1	TRBD1	TRBJ2-7	many	CAAGTGYGKTYEQYF	TGTGCCGCGGGGACAGGGTACGGGAAGACCTACGAGCAGTACTTC
TRBV13	TRBD1	TRBJ2-1	few	CASSPTMDREDNEQFF	TGTGCCAGCAGCCCCACAATGGACAGGGAAGACAATGAGCAGTTCTTC
TRBV5-5	NA	TRBJ2-1	NA	CASCLPHCAYNEQFF	TGTGCGAGCTGCCTGCCCCACTGTGCCTACAATGAGCAGTTCTTC
TRBV7-2	NA	TRBJ2-7	many	CASSLFRGRNSYEQYF	TGTGCCAGCAGCTTATTCAGGGGGAGGAACTCCTACGAGCAGTACTTC
TRBV19	NA	TRBJ1-6	NA	CASSIIKGYNSPLHF	TGTGCCAGTAGTATAATCAAAGGGTATAATTCACCCCTCCACTTT
TRBV6-2/TRBV6-3	TRBD1	TRBJ2-4	few	CASSHRTGFKNIQYF	TGTGCCAGCAGCCATCGGACAGGGTTCAAAAACATTCAGTACTTC
TRBV5-1	NA	TRBJ1-1	many	CASSRMDGNTEAFF	TGCGCCAGCAGCCGGATGGACGGGAACACTGAAGCTTTCTTT
TRBV5-6	NA	TRBJ2-5	many	CASSLMSGETQYF	TGTGCCAGCAGCTTGATGTCGGGGGAGACCCAGTACTTC
TRBV6-2/TRBV6-3	NA	TRBJ2-7	many	CASSPAVHEQYF	TGTGCCAGCAGTCCGGCAGTCCACGAGCAGTACTTC
TRBV18	NA	TRBJ1-2	NA	CASSPDLGRHYGYTF	TGTGCCAGCTCACCGGATTTAGGACGGCATTATGGCTACACCTTC
TRBV5-5	NA	TRBJ2-5	NA	CASSWAGTTQETQYF	TGTGCCAGCAGCTGGGCCGGGACAACCCAAGAGACCCAGTACTTC
TRBV7-2	NA	TRBJ2-7	many	CASSLALGQRTYEQYF	TGTGCCAGCAGCTTAGCTTTAGGACAAAGAACCTACGAGCAGTACTTC
TRBV30	NA	TRBJ2-1	NA	CAWKGIGNEQFF	TGTGCCTGGAAGGGGATTGGCAATGAGCAGTTCTTC
TRBV29-1	NA	TRBJ2-7	many	CSVGGLTGTPTYEQYF	TGCAGCGTTGGGGGACTCACCGGGACACCAACCTACGAGCAGTACTTC
TRBV7-9	NA	TRBJ1-2	many	CASSNRSADGYTF	TGTGCCAGCAGCAATCGATCCGCGGATGGCTACACCTTC
TRBV29-1	NA	TRBJ2-7	many	CSVATSSYEQYF	TGCAGCGTTGCCACTAGCTCCTACGAGCAGTACTTC
TRBV7-9	TRBD1	TRBJ2-7	many	CASGTGNQYEQYF	TGTGCCAGCGGGACAGGGAATCAGTACGAGCAGTACTTC
TRBV5-1	NA	TRBJ2-3	few	CASSLPKGGRTDTQYF	TGCGCCAGCAGCTTGCCCAAGGGCGGTAGGACAGATACGCAGTATTTT
TRBV12-3/TRBV12-4	NA	TRBJ1-1	many	CASTIRQGWDTEAFF	TGTGCCAGCACCATCCGGCAGGGCTGGGACACTGAAGCTTTCTTT
TRBV24-1	NA	TRBJ2-1	many	CATTSGSYNEQFF	TGTGCCACCACCTCCGGCTCCTACAATGAGCAGTTCTTC